This T cell receptor (beta chain) comes out of a study of molecular identifiers for immune sequencing clone quantification. TCRdb reanalysed the PCR reads using MiXCR and keeps one entry per CDR3 protein. The table lists tens of thousands of distinct CDR3 sequences, less than 20% of them singletons. This clonotype showed up many times. Trimming cost V 2 bases and J 0 bases; bases outside gene matches: 2. Germline V lookup: CDR1 MNHEY, CDR2 SVGAGI. The CDR3 loop spans 15 amino acids. Sequenced input: naive CD8+ T cells from blood, with Jurkat cell RNA spiked in. The subset is: FACS-sorted CD8+CD4-CCR7+CD45RA+ naive T cells. This TCR was sampled from a human donor in good health. Some libraries in this study had Jurkat cell RNA spiked in. The chain has TRBV6-5 and TRBJ2-7, with 9 bases identical to TRBD1. CDR3 residues: CASSYRDRDSYEQYF. The DNA of the CDR3 is TGTGCCAGCAGTTACCGGGACAGGGACTCCTACGAGCAGTACTTC.